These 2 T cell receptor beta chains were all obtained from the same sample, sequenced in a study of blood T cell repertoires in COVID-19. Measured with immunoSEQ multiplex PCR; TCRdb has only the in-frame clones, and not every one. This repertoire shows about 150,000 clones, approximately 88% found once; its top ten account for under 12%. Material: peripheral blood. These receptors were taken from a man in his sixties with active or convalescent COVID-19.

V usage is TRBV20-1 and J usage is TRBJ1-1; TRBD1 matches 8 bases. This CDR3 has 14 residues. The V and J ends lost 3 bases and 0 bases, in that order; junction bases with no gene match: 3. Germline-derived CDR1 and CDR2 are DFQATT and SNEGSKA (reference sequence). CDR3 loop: CSASRQGLNTEAFF. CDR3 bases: TGCAGTGCTAGTCGACAGGGGTTGAACACTGAAGCTTTCTTT.

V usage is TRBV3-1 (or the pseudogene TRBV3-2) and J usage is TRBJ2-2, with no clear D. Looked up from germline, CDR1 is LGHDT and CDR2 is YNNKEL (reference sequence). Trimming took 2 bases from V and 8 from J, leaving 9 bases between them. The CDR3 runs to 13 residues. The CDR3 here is CASSQISRGELFF. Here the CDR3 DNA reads TGTGCCAGCAGCCAAATAAGCCGTGGGGAGCTGTTTTTT.